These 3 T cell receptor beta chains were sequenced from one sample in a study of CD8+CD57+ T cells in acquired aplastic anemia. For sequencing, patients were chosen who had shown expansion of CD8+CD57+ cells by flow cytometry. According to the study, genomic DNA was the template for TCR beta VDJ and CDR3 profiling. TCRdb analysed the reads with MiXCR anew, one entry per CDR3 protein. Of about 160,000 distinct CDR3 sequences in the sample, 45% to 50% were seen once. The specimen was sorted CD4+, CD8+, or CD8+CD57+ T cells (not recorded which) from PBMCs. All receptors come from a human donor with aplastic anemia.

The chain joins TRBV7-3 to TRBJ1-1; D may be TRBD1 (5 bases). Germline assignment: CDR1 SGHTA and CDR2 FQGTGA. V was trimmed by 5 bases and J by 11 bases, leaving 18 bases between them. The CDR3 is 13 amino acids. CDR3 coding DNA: TGTGCCAGCAGCCTTGGGGCGGGGGAACTTGCTTTCTTT. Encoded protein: CASSLGAGELAFF. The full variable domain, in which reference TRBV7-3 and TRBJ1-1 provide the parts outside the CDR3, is GAGVSQTPSNKVTEKGKYVELRCDPISGHTALYWYRQSLGQGPEFLIYFQGTGAADDSGLPNDRFFAVRPEGSVSTLKIQRTERGDSAVYLCASSLGAGELAFFGQGTRLTVV.

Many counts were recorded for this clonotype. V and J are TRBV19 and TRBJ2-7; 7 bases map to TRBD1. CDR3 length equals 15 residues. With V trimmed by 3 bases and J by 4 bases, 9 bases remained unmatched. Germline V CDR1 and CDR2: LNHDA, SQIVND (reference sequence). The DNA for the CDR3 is TGTGCCAGTAGTATGGGCAGGGGGATGGGTTACGAGCAGTACTTC. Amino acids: CASSMGRGMGYEQYF. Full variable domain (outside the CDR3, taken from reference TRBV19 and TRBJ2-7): DGGITQSPKYLFRKEGQNVTLSCEQNLNHDAMYWYRQDPGQGLRLIYYSQIVNDFQKGDIAEGYSVSREKKESFPLTVTSAQKNPTAFYLCASSMGRGMGYEQYFGPGTRLTVT.

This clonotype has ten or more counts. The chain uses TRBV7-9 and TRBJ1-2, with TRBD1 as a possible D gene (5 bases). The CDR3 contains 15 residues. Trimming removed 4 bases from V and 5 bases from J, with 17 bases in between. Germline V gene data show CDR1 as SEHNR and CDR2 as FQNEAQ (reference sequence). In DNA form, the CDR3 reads TGTGCCAGCAGCTCGGATGGGGGGACGGTGTATGGCTACACCTTC. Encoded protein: CASSSDGGTVYGYTF. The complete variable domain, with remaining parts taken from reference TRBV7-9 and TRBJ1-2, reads DTGVSQNPRHKITKRGQNVTFRCDPISEHNRLYWYRQTLGQGPEFLTYFQNEAQLEKSRLLSDRFSAERPKGSFSTLEIQRTEQGDSAMYLCASSSDGGTVYGYTFGSGTRLTVV.